This TCR beta chain was identified during a study of blood T cells in healthy people across ages. Study-level results: Age brought a roughly linear fall in TCR beta diversity measured per million T cells. Strong correlation was found linking TCR beta diversity to naive T cell percentage. Conclusively comparing naive with antigen-experienced cells was impossible with unsorted PBMCs. Compared with aged donors, long-lived donors showed fewer expanded clones, suggesting selection.

A single count supports this clonotype. The antigen is not known. V lost 0 bases to trimming and J lost 5 bases; unmatched junction nucleotides: 3. Germline V gene data show CDR1 as SGHNT and CDR2 as YENEEA. The CDR3 has 15 amino acids. Alongside a J-beta primer mix, a sample-barcoded 5' primer served in a second PCR lasting roughly 7 to 12 cycles. TCRdb analysed the 5' RACE reads with MiXCR anew, one entry per CDR3 protein. The sample includes approximately 940,000 distinct CDR3 sequences, around 48% of them seen just once. This clonotype was obtained from a young man in good health. The chain carries TRBV11-3 and TRBJ2-1, with 8 bases matching TRBD2. The sequenced sample consisted of blood. CDR3 sequence: CASSLEGAGDNEQFF. The CDR3 bases are TGTGCCAGCAGCTTAGAGGGAGCGGGGGACAATGAGCAGTTCTTC.